The 20 T cell receptor beta chains below all came from one sample that was sequenced in a study of blood T cell repertoires in COVID-19. Sequencing used immunoSEQ multiplex PCR; TCRdb keeps in-frame clones, though not all of them. The sample has about 250,000 clones, about 85% seen once. Sequenced: PBMCs or T cells enriched from blood (not recorded which). These receptors were obtained from a woman aged 45 to 65 who had recovered from COVID-19.

The chain links TRBV21-1 to TRBJ1-6; TRBD1, the table's D call, was not compared with the DNA. TRBV21-1 has pseudogene status. The CDR3 has 17 amino acids. The CDR3 loop reads CASSKEQGATYNSPLHF. CDR3 nucleotide sequence: TGTGCCAGCAGCAAAGAGCAGGGGGCGACCTATAATTCACCCCTCCACTTT.

The chain joins TRBV4-3 to TRBJ1-2; D not resolved. Deletions cut 0 bases from V and 1 base from J, with 12 bases between. Germline-derived CDR1 and CDR2 are LGHNA and YSLEER. This CDR3 contains 16 residues. The CDR3, as DNA: TGCGCCAGCAGCCAAGATCGGAATGAGGGTAACTATGGCTACACCTTC. Translating gives CASSQDRNEGNYGYTF.

This rearrangement joins TRBV11-3 to TRBJ2-3; D remains unclear. The CDR3 sequence is 13 residues long. The V end was cut by 5 bases, the J end by 3 bases, with 9 bases between. Germline-derived CDR1 and CDR2 are SGHNT and YENEEA. DNA of the CDR3: TGTGCCAGCAGCCGCAGACTGACAGATACGCAGTATTTT. Amino acids: CASSRRLTDTQYF.

This clone was counted ten times or more. A read error may account for a junction end that differs from germline. The chain uses TRBV7-7 and TRBJ2-5; D perhaps matches TRBD2 (6 bases). Germline loops: CDR1 SSHAT, CDR2 FNYEAQ (reference sequence). The CDR3 has 16 amino acids. CDR3 amino acids: CASSLRQGAVGGTQYF. CDR3 coding DNA: TGTGCTAGCAGCTTAAGGCAGGGCGCCGTGGGGGGGACCCAGTACTTC.

The chain links TRBV6-2 or TRBV6-3 to TRBJ1-6, with 10 bases fitting TRBD1. The CDR3 has 14 residues. CDR1 and CDR2 (germline): MNHEY, SVGEGT. J lost 9 bases, V lost 6 bases, and 5 bases had no gene match. CDR3 region: CASSRGQGSSPLHF. The CDR3 bases are TGTGCCAGCAGCCGGGGACAGGGGAGTTCACCCCTCCACTTT.

The chain has TRBV18 and TRBJ2-5; 7 bases line up with TRBD2. This CDR3 spans 17 amino acids. Germline assignment: CDR1 KGHSH and CDR2 LQKENI. J lost 5 bases, V lost 3 bases, and 15 bases had no gene match. The chain's CDR3 is CASSPGRGRALLETQYF. The CDR3 DNA sequence: TGTGCCAGCTCACCGGGGAGAGGGAGGGCCCTCTTGGAGACCCAGTACTTC.

As to this clone: Within the sample, other DNA sequences also encode this same CDR3. The chain uses TRBV24-1 and TRBJ2-3, with D possibly being TRBD1 (6 bases). The CDR3 contains 15 residues. V shed 3 bases and J shed 1 base, with 10 bases lying between them. The V gene's germline CDR1 is KGHDR and CDR2 SFDVKD. CDR3 loop: CATSDRGWGTDTQYF. Here the CDR3 DNA reads TGTGCCACCAGTGATAGGGGGTGGGGCACAGATACGCAGTATTTT.

The chain carries TRBV7-2 and TRBJ2-7; possible D gene TRBD1, 6 bases. Per germline, CDR1 SGHTA and CDR2 FQGNSA. V was shortened by 1 base and J by 1 base, with 11 bases between the two germline ends. The CDR3 runs to 15 residues. The CDR3 region has the DNA TGTGCCAGCAGCTTAGAAGGGGGACATTCCTACGAGCAGTACTTC. It yields the protein CASSLEGGHSYEQYF.

The chain links TRBV6-5 to TRBJ1-2, with TRBD1 matching over 7 bases. CDR1 and CDR2 from the germline V gene are MNHEY and SVGAGI. The CDR3 contains 15 residues. V lost 6 bases to trimming and J lost 4 bases; unmatched junction nucleotides: 11. In DNA form, the CDR3 reads TGTGCCAGCAGGGACTCCGGGACAGTGAGCTATGGCTACACCTTC. This gives the protein CASRDSGTVSYGYTF.

The chain has TRBV10-2 and TRBJ2-3, with 7 bases matching TRBD2. CDR3 length: 16 residues. Germline CDR1 WSHSY, CDR2 SAAADI. Trimming took 2 bases from V and 3 from J; bases not matched to a gene: 8. CDR3 nucleotide sequence: TGCGCCAGCAGTGAGAAGGGGAGGGGAGTTACAGATACGCAGTATTTT. Amino acids: CASSEKGRGVTDTQYF.

The rearrangement links TRBV7-9 to TRBJ2-7, with D tentatively TRBD2 (6 bases). The V and J ends lost 3 bases and 0 bases respectively, with 12 bases between them. CDR1 and CDR2 (germline): SEHNR, FQNEAQ (reference sequence). The CDR3 covers 15 residues. The CDR3 coding sequence is TGTGCCAGCAGCTTGTCTCTCGGGAGCTCCTACGAGCAGTACTTC. Translated, it gives CASSLSLGSSYEQYF.

The chain has TRBV10-1 and TRBJ1-1, with a weak D call TRBD1 (6 bases). CDR3 length equals 12 residues. The germline V gene encodes CDR1 WNHNN and CDR2 SYGVQD (reference sequence). V was shortened by 10 bases and J by 6 bases, with 15 bases between the two germline ends. CDR3 nucleotides: TGCGCCACCTACAGGGCCGGGGCTGAAGCTTTCTTT. Its translation: CATYRAGAEAFF.

The V and J genes are TRBV10-3 and TRBJ1-1, with D perhaps TRBD1 (5 bases). V gave up 6 bases and J gave up 6 bases, with 8 bases separating them. In germline, CDR1 is ENHRY, CDR2 SYGVKD. This CDR3 contains 11 residues. In nucleotides, the CDR3 is TGTGCCATCAGGGAAGGGGCTGAAGCTTTCTTT. Protein product: CAIREGAEAFF.

The chain carries TRBV28 and TRBJ1-2; possible D gene TRBD1, 6 bases. The CDR3 has 18 residues. With 2 bases removed from V and 2 bases from J, the gap between germline ends came to 21 bases. Germline V gene data show CDR1 as MDHEN and CDR2 as SYDVKM. The CDR3 sequence is CASSLAPLRQGLNYGYTF. CDR3 DNA: TGTGCCAGCAGTTTAGCCCCCTTGCGGCAGGGGTTAAACTATGGCTACACCTTC.

The chain joins TRBV11-3 to TRBJ2-3, with 10 nucleotides matching TRBD1. CDR1 is SGHNT and CDR2 is YENEEA in the germline V gene. The CDR3 is 15 amino acids. J lost 3 bases, V lost 5 bases, and 5 bases had no gene match. The CDR3 DNA sequence: TGTGCCAGCAGCCATGGGGACAGGGGTACAGATACGCAGTATTTT. Residues: CASSHGDRGTDTQYF. The full variable domain, completed using reference TRBV11-3 and TRBJ2-3, is EAGVVQSPRYKIIEKKQPVAFWCNPISGHNTLYWYLQNLGQGPELLIRYENEEAVDDSQLPKDRFSAERLKGVDSTLKIQPAELGDSAVYLCASSHGDRGTDTQYFGPGTRLTVL.

This chain links TRBV28 with TRBJ1-6; TRBD1 agrees at 7 bases. Per germline, CDR1 MDHEN and CDR2 SYDVKM. Trimming cost V 5 bases and J 9 bases; bases outside gene matches: 7. This CDR3 is 14 amino acids long. CDR3 nucleotide sequence: TGTGCCAGCAGTCCCCCCGGGACAGTTTCACCCCTCCACTTT. It is translated as CASSPPGTVSPLHF.

V is TRBV11-2 and J is TRBJ2-5; a weak D match, TRBD1 (6 bases). Germline V gene sequence: CDR1 SGHAT, CDR2 FQNNGV. The CDR3 is 14 amino acids. The ends were cut back, 6 bases at V and 1 base at J, with 12 bases in the middle. CDR3 nucleotide sequence: TGTGCCAGCAGTCCCCAACAGGGCCAAGAGACCCAGTACTTC. Translation: CASSPQQGQETQYF.

This chain links TRBV19 with TRBJ2-3, with 8 nucleotides matching TRBD2. The V and J ends lost 1 base and 0 bases, in that order; junction bases with no gene match: 3. The CDR3 extends over 16 amino acids. From germline, CDR1 is LNHDA and CDR2 SQIVND (reference sequence). CDR3 protein: CASSIGSGTSTDTQYF. The CDR3 region has the DNA TGTGCCAGTAGTATAGGTAGCGGGACTAGCACAGATACGCAGTATTTT.

V usage is TRBV2 and J usage is TRBJ1-1; no clear D gene. Germline CDR1 SNHLY, CDR2 FYNNEI. Trimming shortened V by 5 bases and J by 4 bases, and 11 bases separated the two germline ends. The length of the CDR3 is 13 residues. The CDR3 is CASSPGTSTEAFF. The CDR3 nucleotides read TGTGCCAGCAGTCCTGGTACTTCCACTGAAGCTTTCTTT.

This sequence joins TRBV5-6 and TRBJ1-6, with D possibly matching TRBD1 (6 bases). Deletions cut 0 bases from V and 6 bases from J, with 13 bases between. Germline CDR1 reads SGHDT; CDR2 reads YYEEEE. The CDR3 is made up of 16 amino acids. This CDR3 reads CASSLGSGGRNSPLHF. The CDR3 region has the DNA TGTGCCAGCAGCTTGGGATCGGGGGGCCGTAATTCACCCCTCCACTTT.